This T cell receptor (beta chain) originates from a study of blood T cells in healthy people across ages. This clonotype was seen a few times. The antigen remains undetermined. Germline lookup yields CDR1 SGDLS and CDR2 YYNGEE. The V end lost 4 bases, the J end lost 4 bases, and 17 bases lay between the germline ends. The length of the CDR3 is 15 residues. A second 7 to 11 cycle PCR used barcoded and J-beta primers. From the 5' RACE reads, TCRdb called clonotypes with MiXCR, one entry per CDR3 protein. The sample consists of 920,000 or so distinct CDR3 sequences, 45% of them appearing once. General study results and limits: Both higher diversity and more naive CD4+ cells marked long-lived donors when set against aged donors. The recorded TCR beta diversity per million T cells decreased in a roughly linear manner with age. Estimated diversity across one million T cells was deemed an underestimate.

The sequence was collected from a woman in her sixties in good health. This chain uses TRBV9 with TRBJ1-2; D may be TRBD1 (6 bases). The sample comprised blood. The DNA for the CDR3 is TGTGCCAGCAGCCCTCCGCAGACAGGCGGCTATGGCTACACCTTC. The encoded protein is CASSPPQTGGYGYTF. The full variable domain, its missing parts supplied by reference TRBV9 and TRBJ1-2, is DSGVTQTPKHLITATGQRVTLRCSPRSGDLSVYWYQQSLDQGLQFLIQYYNGEERAKGNILERFSAQQFPDLHSELNLSSLELGDSALYFCASSPPQTGGYGYTFGSGTRLTVV.